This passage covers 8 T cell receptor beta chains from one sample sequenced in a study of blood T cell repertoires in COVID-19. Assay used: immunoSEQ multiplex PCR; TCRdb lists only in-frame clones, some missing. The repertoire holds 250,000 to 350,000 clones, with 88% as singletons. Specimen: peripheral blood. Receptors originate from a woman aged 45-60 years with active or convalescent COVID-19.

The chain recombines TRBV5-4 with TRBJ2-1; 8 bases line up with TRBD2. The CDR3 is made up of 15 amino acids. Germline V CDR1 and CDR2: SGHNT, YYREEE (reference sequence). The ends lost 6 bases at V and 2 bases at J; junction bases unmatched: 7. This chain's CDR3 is CASKLAGLAYNEQFF. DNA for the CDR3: TGTGCCAGCAAGCTTGCGGGACTAGCCTACAATGAGCAGTTCTTC.

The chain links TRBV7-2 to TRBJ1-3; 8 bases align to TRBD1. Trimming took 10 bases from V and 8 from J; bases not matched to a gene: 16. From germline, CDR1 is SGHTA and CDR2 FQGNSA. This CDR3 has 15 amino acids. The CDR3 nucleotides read TGTGCCACAGAACCCTACAGGGGGAGGGGATACACCATATATTTT. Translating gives CATEPYRGRGYTIYF. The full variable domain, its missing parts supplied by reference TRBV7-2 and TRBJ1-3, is GAGVSQSPSNKVTEKGKDVELRCDPISGHTALYWYRQSLGQGLEFLIYFQGNSAPDKSGLPSDRFSAERTGGSVSTLTIQRTQQEDSAVYLCATEPYRGRGYTIYFGEGSWLTVV.

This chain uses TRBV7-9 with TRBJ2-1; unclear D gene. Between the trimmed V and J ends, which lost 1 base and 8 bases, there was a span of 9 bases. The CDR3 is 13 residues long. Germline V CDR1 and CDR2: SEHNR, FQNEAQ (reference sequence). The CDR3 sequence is CASSLGSSDEQFF. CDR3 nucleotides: TGTGCCAGCAGCTTAGGGTCCAGTGATGAGCAGTTCTTC. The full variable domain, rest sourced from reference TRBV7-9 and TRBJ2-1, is DTGVSQNPRHKITKRGQNVTFRCDPISEHNRLYWYRQTLGQGPEFLTYFQNEAQLEKSRLLSDRFSAERPKGSFSTLEIQRTEQGDSAMYLCASSLGSSDEQFFGPGTRLTVL.

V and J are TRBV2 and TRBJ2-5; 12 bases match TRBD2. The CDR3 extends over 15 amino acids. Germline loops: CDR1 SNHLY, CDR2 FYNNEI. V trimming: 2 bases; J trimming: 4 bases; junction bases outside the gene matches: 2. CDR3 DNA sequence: TGTGCCAGCAGTGAACAGGGACTAGCGGGAGAGACCCAGTACTTC. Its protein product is CASSEQGLAGETQYF.

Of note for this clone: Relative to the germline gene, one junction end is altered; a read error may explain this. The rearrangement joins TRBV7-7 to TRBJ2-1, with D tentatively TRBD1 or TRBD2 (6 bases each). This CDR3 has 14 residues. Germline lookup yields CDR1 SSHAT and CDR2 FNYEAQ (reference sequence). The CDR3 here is CASSLGGLWDEQFF. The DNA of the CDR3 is TGTGCTAGCAGCTTAGGGGGGCTTTGGGATGAGCAGTTCTTC. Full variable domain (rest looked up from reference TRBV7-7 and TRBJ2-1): GAGVSQSPRYKVTKRGQDVTLRCDPISSHATLYWYQQALGQGPEFLTYFNYEAQPDKSGLPSDRFSAERPEGSISTLTIQRTEQRDSAMYRCASSLGGLWDEQFFGPGTRLTVL.

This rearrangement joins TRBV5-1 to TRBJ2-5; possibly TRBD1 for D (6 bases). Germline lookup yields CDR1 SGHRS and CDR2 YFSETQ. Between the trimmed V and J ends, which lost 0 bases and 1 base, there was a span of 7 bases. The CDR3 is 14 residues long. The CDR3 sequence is CASSLDRVQETQYF. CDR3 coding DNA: TGCGCCAGCAGCTTGGACAGGGTCCAAGAGACCCAGTACTTC.

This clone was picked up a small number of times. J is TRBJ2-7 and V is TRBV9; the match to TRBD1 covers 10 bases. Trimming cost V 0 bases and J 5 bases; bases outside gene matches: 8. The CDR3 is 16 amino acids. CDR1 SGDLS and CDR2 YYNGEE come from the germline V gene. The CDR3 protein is CASSVDYWDRGHEQYF. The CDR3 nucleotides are TGTGCCAGCAGCGTAGATTATTGGGACAGGGGCCACGAGCAGTACTTC.

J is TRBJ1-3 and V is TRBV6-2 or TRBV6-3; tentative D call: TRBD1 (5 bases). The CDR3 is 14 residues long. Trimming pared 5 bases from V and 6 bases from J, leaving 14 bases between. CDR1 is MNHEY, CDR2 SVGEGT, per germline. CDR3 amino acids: CASSRERGTNTIYF. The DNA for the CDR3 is TGTGCCAGCAGTCGGGAGAGGGGCACAAACACCATATATTTT.